The 32 T cell receptor beta chains below come from one sample, sequenced in a study of graft-versus-host responses after intestinal transplantation. For these receptors, no antigen is known. Here immunoSEQ multiplex PCR was the method, and the copy in TCRdb shows in-frame clones only, minus some. The sample has 65,000 to 90,000 clones; approximately 88% are singletons. The source material was unstimulated CD8+ T cells sorted from spleen or lymph node cells, sampled before intestinal transplant. The source is a human donor who received an intestinal transplant.

The chain combines TRBV29-1 with TRBJ2-1; 11 nucleotides agree with TRBD2. The ends lost 7 bases at V and 4 bases at J; junction bases unmatched: 3. The germline CDR1 and CDR2 sequences are SQVTM and ANQGSEA. This CDR3 is 13 amino acids long. CDR3 in DNA: TGCAGCGCCGGGACTAGCGGTTACAATGAGCAGTTCTTC. As protein: CSAGTSGYNEQFF.

The chain combines TRBV28 with TRBJ2-7, with D possibly being TRBD2 (6 bases). CDR1 is MDHEN, CDR2 SYDVKM, per germline. The CDR3 contains 14 residues. V shed 2 bases and J shed 9 bases, with 17 bases lying between them. The CDR3 reads CASSLSSPSDVQYF. CDR3 bases: TGTGCCAGCAGTTTAAGTTCGCCTAGCGATGTGCAGTACTTC.

The chain couples TRBV29-1 to TRBJ2-1; the D gene is possibly TRBD1 (5 bases). Per the germline V gene, CDR1 is SQVTM and CDR2 is ANQGSEA. CDR3 length: 13 amino acids. V gave up 2 bases and J gave up 12 bases, with 17 bases separating them. DNA of the CDR3: TGCAGCGTTGAAACAGGAAAAGCCGGTTGGCAGTTCTTC. Protein: CSVETGKAGWQFF.

This chain uses TRBV5-1 with TRBJ1-1; tentatively, D is TRBD1 (6 bases). Between the trimmed V and J ends, which lost 1 base and 6 bases, there was a span of 16 bases. CDR1 is SGHRS, CDR2 YFSETQ, per germline. This CDR3 is 15 amino acids long. In DNA form, the CDR3 reads TGCGCCAGCAGCTTGAATCCGAAACAGGGACCTGAAGCTTTCTTT. Translated: CASSLNPKQGPEAFF. Filled out from reference TRBV5-1 and TRBJ1-1, the complete variable domain reads KAGVTQTPRYLIKTRGQQVTLSCSPISGHRSVSWYQQTPGQGLQFLFEYFSETQRNKGNFPGRFSGRQFSNSRSEMNVSTLELGDSALYLCASSLNPKQGPEAFFGQGTRLTVV.

The chain employs TRBV9 and TRBJ2-7; 8 bases agree with TRBD1. Germline V CDR1 and CDR2: SGDLS, YYNGEE. The CDR3 consists of 14 residues. V was clipped by 4 bases and J by 3 bases; unmatched bases: 6. CDR3 DNA sequence: TGTGCCAGCAGCCGGACAGGGAATTTCTACGAGCAGTACTTC. This gives the protein CASSRTGNFYEQYF.

This rearrangement joins TRBV12-2 to TRBJ2-7; the table gives TRBD1 as D, unverified against the DNA. TRBV12-2 is given as a pseudogene. The CDR3 has 17 residues. The CDR3 coding sequence is TGTGCAAGTCGCTTAGCTCTTGAGGGGGCGCGCTTTGGCGAGCAGTACTTC. It codes for CASRLALEGARFGEQYF.

The sample holds one count of this clone. The rearrangement uses TRBV4-1 and TRBJ2-1, with TRBD1 as a possible D gene (7 bases). The CDR3 contains 12 residues. Trimming left V 8 bases short and J 7 bases short, with 12 bases between. Germline CDR1 is MGHRA and CDR2 is YSYEKL. The CDR3 loop reads CASWAGGNEQFF. The CDR3 DNA sequence: TGCGCCAGCTGGGCAGGGGGGAATGAGCAGTTCTTC.

This clone is medium-sized by share. The genes are TRBV9 and TRBJ1-2; D might be TRBD1 (6 bases). CDR3 size: 14 residues. CDR1 is SGDLS, CDR2 YYNGEE, per germline. Trimming took 3 bases from V and 3 from J, leaving 12 bases between them. The CDR3 region has the DNA TGTGCCAGCAGCGCGAGGGACACGTACTATGGCTACACCTTC. This sequence encodes CASSARDTYYGYTF.

The chain is built from TRBV9 and TRBJ2-2; tentative D call: TRBD1 (6 bases). V gave up 4 bases and J gave up 3 bases, with 13 bases separating them. The CDR3 sequence is 15 residues long. The germline V gene has CDR1 SGDLS and CDR2 YYNGEE. CDR3 sequence (DNA): TGTGCCAGCAGCTGGGCAGGGGACCACACCGGGGAGCTGTTTTTT. It codes for CASSWAGDHTGELFF.

V is TRBV7-9 and J is TRBJ2-7; D not resolved. CDR1 and CDR2 (germline): SEHNR, FQNEAQ (reference sequence). The CDR3 consists of 15 residues. The V and J ends lost 5 bases and 0 bases respectively, with 14 bases between them. The CDR3 DNA sequence: TGTGCCAGCAGCAACTTACAGATGGCCTCCTACGAGCAGTACTTC. The encoded protein is CASSNLQMASYEQYF.

To note about this clone: At the DNA level, this CDR3 is encoded by other sequences in the same sample as well. The V and J genes are TRBV6-1 and TRBJ2-3, with 12 bases aligning to TRBD2. Germline V CDR1 and CDR2: MNHNS, SASEGT. The junction had 1 base not matched to a gene; V was cut back by 2 bases and J by 4 bases. The CDR3 contains 15 residues. CDR3 protein: CASSELAGGPDTQYF. The CDR3 bases are TGTGCCAGCAGTGAACTAGCGGGAGGGCCAGATACGCAGTATTTT.

The chain has TRBV4-1 and TRBJ2-3; 11 bases map to TRBD2. CDR1 is MGHRA, CDR2 YSYEKL, per germline. The CDR3 is made up of 17 amino acids. The V and J ends lost 0 bases and 5 bases, in that order; junction bases with no gene match: 7. CDR3 residues: CASSQDRLAGGIDTQYF. The CDR3, as DNA: TGCGCCAGCAGCCAAGACCGGCTAGCGGGAGGTATAGATACGCAGTATTTT.

This sequence joins TRBV10-3 and TRBJ2-3, with D possibly being TRBD1 (6 bases). Trimming pared 10 bases from V and 6 bases from J, leaving 20 bases between. The CDR3 is made up of 14 amino acids. Germline V gene lookup returns CDR1 ENHRY and CDR2 SYGVKD. Here the CDR3 reads CATKGTRELDTQYF. CDR3 DNA: TGTGCCACGAAAGGGACAAGGGAATTGGATACGCAGTATTTT.

The V and J genes are TRBV7-9 and TRBJ2-1; 7 nucleotides match TRBD1. V lost 4 bases, J lost 8 bases, and 5 bases stayed unmatched. Germline V gene sequence: CDR1 SEHNR, CDR2 FQNEAQ (reference sequence). The CDR3 consists of 13 residues. The CDR3 DNA follows: TGTGCCAGCAGCTCCCGGGACAGCGATGAGCAGTTCTTC. Its translation: CASSSRDSDEQFF. The full variable domain, its missing parts supplied by reference TRBV7-9 and TRBJ2-1, is DTGVSQNPRHKITKRGQNVTFRCDPISEHNRLYWYRQTLGQGPEFLTYFQNEAQLEKSRLLSDRFSAERPKGSFSTLEIQRTEQGDSAMYLCASSSRDSDEQFFGPGTRLTVL.

V is TRBV27 and J is TRBJ1-6; D is uncertain. The CDR3 consists of 13 residues. Germline V gene lookup returns CDR1 MNHEY and CDR2 SMNVEV (reference sequence). V was shortened by 6 bases and J by 0 bases, with 3 bases between the two germline ends. The CDR3 sequence is CASSISYNSPLHF. In DNA form, the CDR3 reads TGTGCCAGCAGCATCTCCTATAATTCACCCCTCCACTTT.

The genes are TRBV28 and TRBJ1-4, with TRBD1 as a possible D gene (5 bases). Germline V lookup: CDR1 MDHEN, CDR2 SYDVKM. Trimming took off 2 bases at V and 11 bases at J, with 9 bases between the two ends. The CDR3 spans 12 residues. CDR3 loop: CASSLPHRKLFF. The CDR3 coding sequence is TGTGCCAGCAGTTTACCCCACAGGAAACTGTTTTTT. Full variable domain (missing parts from reference TRBV28 and TRBJ1-4): DVKVTQSSRYLVKRTGEKVFLECVQDMDHENMFWYRQDPGLGLRLIYFSYDVKMKEKGDIPEGYSVSREKKERFSLILESASTNQTSMYLCASSLPHRKLFFGSGTQLSVL.

The chain employs TRBV5-4 and TRBJ2-3; TRBD2 is a possible D gene (6 bases). The CDR3 runs 15 residues. From germline, CDR1 is SGHNT and CDR2 YYREEE (reference sequence). Between the trimmed V and J ends, which lost 4 bases and 2 bases, there was a span of 14 bases. Here the CDR3 DNA reads TGTGCCAGCAGCCCGTGGCGGGACGCCACAGATACGCAGTATTTT. This codes for CASSPWRDATDTQYF.

The genes are TRBV13 and TRBJ2-6; 7 bases fit TRBD1. The junction had 17 bases not matched to a gene; V was cut back by 5 bases and J by 1 base. The CDR3 runs to 20 residues. Germline CDR1 reads PRHDT; CDR2 reads FYEKMQ (reference sequence). The CDR3 DNA follows: TGTGCCAGCAGCATCAGCCGATGGACAGGACCTATATCTGGGGCCAACGTCCTGACTTTC. Protein: CASSISRWTGPISGANVLTF.

The CDR3 bases are TGTGCCAGCAACCTCTCAGGGGGCGCCGTCAACACTGAAGCTTTCTTT. Its translation: CASNLSGGAVNTEAFF. The chain uses TRBV28 and TRBJ1-1; 8 nucleotides agree with TRBD1. The CDR3 extends over 16 amino acids. V shed 7 bases and J 2 bases; nucleotides not matched to a gene: 12. CDR1 and CDR2 (germline): MDHEN, SYDVKM.

The CDR3 reads CSVVHGAYEQYF. CDR3 in DNA: TGCAGCGTGGTACACGGGGCCTACGAGCAGTACTTC. V and J are TRBV29-1 and TRBJ2-7, with a tentative D call TRBD2 (5 bases). The CDR3 runs to 12 residues. Germline values: CDR1 SQVTM, CDR2 ANQGSEA. V lost 6 bases to trimming and J lost 2 bases, with 11 bases between them.

The chain combines TRBV13 with TRBJ1-2; TRBD1 is a possible D gene (6 bases). This CDR3 contains 16 residues. The V gene lost 0 bases and the J gene lost 3 bases, with 14 bases spanning the gap. CDR1 PRHDT and CDR2 FYEKMQ come from the germline V gene (reference sequence). The CDR3 sequence: CASSLGGGAHDYGYTF. CDR3 nucleotide sequence: TGTGCCAGCAGCTTAGGCGGGGGGGCGCATGACTATGGCTACACCTTC.

This clone was observed a handful of times. The rearrangement links TRBV5-6 to TRBJ1-3; no firm D call. Trimming left V 0 bases short and J 4 bases short, with 5 bases between. The CDR3 is 13 amino acids. Germline-derived CDR1 and CDR2 are SGHDT and YYEEEE. CDR3: CASSLVAGNTIYF. The CDR3 coding sequence is TGTGCCAGCAGCTTGGTAGCGGGAAACACCATATATTTT.

J is TRBJ2-7 and V is TRBV11-2; TRBD1 agrees at 9 bases. This CDR3 has 15 residues. V gave up 2 bases and J gave up 4 bases; unmatched junction bases: 6. Germline V gene sequence: CDR1 SGHAT, CDR2 FQNNGV. CDR3 region: CASSLPPGTGYEQYF. CDR3 sequence (DNA): TGTGCCAGCAGCTTACCTCCCGGGACAGGGTACGAGCAGTACTTC.

The chain carries TRBV19 and TRBJ2-7; TRBD1 might be the D (6 bases). In germline, CDR1 is LNHDA, CDR2 SQIVND (reference sequence). V was trimmed by 4 bases and J by 0 bases, leaving 13 bases between them. The CDR3 covers 15 residues. The CDR3 sequence is CASSTTGNPSYEQYF. The CDR3 nucleotides read TGTGCCAGTAGTACAACAGGGAACCCCTCCTACGAGCAGTACTTC. Full variable domain (remainder filled in from reference TRBV19 and TRBJ2-7): DGGITQSPKYLFRKEGQNVTLSCEQNLNHDAMYWYRQDPGQGLRLIYYSQIVNDFQKGDIAEGYSVSREKKESFPLTVTSAQKNPTAFYLCASSTTGNPSYEQYFGPGTRLTVT.

The chain links TRBV28 to TRBJ2-7; TRBD1 agrees at 7 bases. The CDR3 is 12 amino acids. Germline assignment: CDR1 MDHEN and CDR2 SYDVKM. The J segment lost 5 bases and the V segment lost 5 bases, leaving 3 bases of the junction unmatched. In DNA, the CDR3 is TGTGCCAGCAGTGACAGGGTCCACGAGCAGTACTTC. This codes for CASSDRVHEQYF.

The genes are TRBV2 and TRBJ2-3; the match to TRBD1 covers 10 bases. The germline gives CDR1 SNHLY, CDR2 FYNNEI. V shed 4 bases, J shed 0 bases, and the junction held 1 base outside the gene matches. This CDR3 is 15 amino acids long. DNA of the CDR3: TGTGCCAGCAGTGTGGACAGGGGGAGCACAGATACGCAGTATTTT. It encodes CASSVDRGSTDTQYF.

This chain joins TRBV27 and TRBJ1-2; 8 nucleotides line up with TRBD1. The CDR3 is 14 amino acids. CDR1 MNHEY and CDR2 SMNVEV come from the germline V gene (reference sequence). V was pared by 5 bases and J by 6 bases, with 8 bases of the junction left unmatched. CDR3 DNA: TGTGCCAGCAGTCCCCTAGAGGGACAGGATGGCTACACCTTC. Encoded protein: CASSPLEGQDGYTF.

The chain has TRBV5-1 and TRBJ1-2; D gene uncertain. V was shortened by 0 bases and J by 5 bases, with 11 bases between the two germline ends. The germline V gene has CDR1 SGHRS and CDR2 YFSETQ. CDR3 size: 14 residues. The CDR3 sequence is CASSLGVRSYGYTF. The CDR3 DNA follows: TGCGCCAGCAGCTTGGGGGTACGGAGTTATGGCTACACCTTC.

The chain has TRBV9 and TRBJ1-2; weak D call: TRBD1 (5 bases). Trimming cost V 4 bases and J 6 bases, with 19 bases left between them. Looked up from germline, CDR1 is SGDLS and CDR2 is YYNGEE. CDR3 length equals 15 residues. The CDR3 sequence: CASSPGRRALDGYTF. CDR3 DNA sequence: TGTGCCAGCAGCCCGGGACGGAGGGCGCTTGATGGCTACACCTTC.

The chain uses TRBV7-9 and TRBJ2-7; 8 bases map to TRBD2. Germline CDR1 and CDR2: SEHNR and FQNEAQ (reference sequence). V dropped 4 bases and J dropped 4; count of bases not matched to a gene: 6. The CDR3 is 14 residues long. CDR3 protein: CASSSFSGTYEQYF. The CDR3 coding sequence is TGTGCCAGCAGCTCCTTTAGCGGGACGTACGAGCAGTACTTC.

The CDR3 sequence is CASSFVAAETQYF. CDR3 in DNA: TGTGCCAGCAGCTTTGTTGCGGCGGAGACCCAGTACTTC. The rearrangement joins TRBV5-6 to TRBJ2-5; D ambiguous. In germline, CDR1 is SGHDT, CDR2 YYEEEE. The CDR3 consists of 13 residues. Trimming stripped 2 bases from V and 5 bases from J, with 10 bases between. Filled out from reference TRBV5-6 and TRBJ2-5, the complete variable domain reads DAGVTQSPTHLIKTRGQQVTLRCSPKSGHDTVSWYQQALGQGPQFIFQYYEEEERQRGNFPDRFSGHQFPNYSSELNVNALLLGDSALYLCASSFVAAETQYFGPGTRLLVL.

The chain links TRBV29-1 to TRBJ2-1, with D perhaps TRBD1 (5 bases). The CDR3 contains 13 residues. V lost 4 bases and J 9 bases, leaving 16 bases between the germline ends. The germline V gene has CDR1 SQVTM and CDR2 ANQGSEA. The CDR3, as DNA: TGCAGCGTTGTATCGTCTGACCAGGGTGAGCAGTTCTTC. Amino acids: CSVVSSDQGEQFF.